This T cell receptor (beta chain) stems from a study of T cells after yellow fever vaccination. The CDR3 is 15 residues long. Germline V gene sequence: CDR1 MNHEY, CDR2 SMNVEV (reference sequence). The ends lost 5 bases at V and 6 bases at J; junction bases unmatched: 10. Study-level results: The study re-detected most primary-vaccination clones after the booster (roughly 96% CD4, 88% CD8).

TCRdb processed the 5' RACE reads anew with MiXCR; each CDR3 protein has one entry. Among roughly 56,000 distinct CDR3 sequences listed, approximately 5.7% were seen once. The chain has TRBV27 and TRBJ2-1; 7 bases agree with TRBD2. The sample here was PBMCs, either bulk or a sorted T-cell subset (CD4+, CD8+, memory, or dextramer-sorted; not recorded which), taken on the day of the yellow fever booster vaccination. This receptor was taken from a man aged 18 to 30 who received the YFV17D yellow fever vaccine. CDR3: CASSMGGVLSNEQFF. The CDR3 region has the DNA TGTGCCAGCAGTATGGGGGGGGTACTTAGCAATGAGCAGTTCTTC.